The 5 T cell receptor beta chains below were found in one sample sequenced in a study of blood T cell repertoires in COVID-19. Some clones are missing from TCRdb's copy, which holds only in-frame ones; the method was immunoSEQ multiplex PCR. The data hold more than 250,000 clones, with approximately 83% observed a single time. The sample consisted of PBMCs or T cells enriched from blood (not recorded which). The receptors here all came from a man in his thirties or forties who had recovered from COVID-19.

J is TRBJ1-6 and V is TRBV9; the D gene is possibly TRBD1 (5 bases). The CDR3 has 14 residues. CDR1 is SGDLS and CDR2 is YYNGEE in the germline V gene. Deletions cut 4 bases from V and 8 bases from J, with 13 bases between. Here the CDR3 reads CASSSQGKHSPLHF. CDR3 DNA: TGTGCCAGCAGCTCGCAGGGAAAGCATTCACCCCTCCACTTT.

The chain has TRBV20-1 and TRBJ2-1, with TRBD1 identical over 8 bases. The CDR3 extends over 14 amino acids. Germline loops: CDR1 DFQATT, CDR2 SNEGSKA (reference sequence). With 3 bases clipped from V and 0 bases from J, the junction kept 1 base outside the gene matches. CDR3 sequence (DNA): TGCAGTGCTAGTCAGGGGGCCTCCTACAATGAGCAGTTCTTC. Its translation is CSASQGASYNEQFF.

This clone was seen a single time. The V call is TRBV7-8, the J call TRBJ2-7, with 8 bases fitting TRBD2. Germline V CDR1 and CDR2: SGHVS, FQNEAQ. Losses at the gene ends were 10 bases for V and 6 bases for J; bases not matched to a gene: 11. CDR3 size: 13 residues. Here the CDR3 reads CATAGALGTEQYF. CDR3 in DNA: TGTGCCACAGCGGGGGCGCTTGGGACCGAGCAGTACTTC.

The chain joins TRBV7-2 to TRBJ1-5; weak D call: TRBD1 (5 bases). CDR3 length: 14 residues. Germline V CDR1 and CDR2: SGHTA, FQGNSA. The V end lost 5 bases, the J end lost 0 bases, and 8 bases lay between the germline ends. The chain's CDR3 is CASSGTGSNQPQHF. DNA of the CDR3: TGTGCCAGCAGCGGTACAGGTAGCAATCAGCCCCAGCATTTT.

This clone was counted a single time. This chain links TRBV12-3 or TRBV12-4 with TRBJ1-2, with D unresolved. Trimming removed 1 base at V and 8 bases at J, with 8 bases between. This CDR3 comprises 12 residues. This CDR3 reads CASSLGRRGYTF. The DNA of the CDR3 is TGTGCCAGCAGTTTAGGACGGAGGGGCTACACCTTC.